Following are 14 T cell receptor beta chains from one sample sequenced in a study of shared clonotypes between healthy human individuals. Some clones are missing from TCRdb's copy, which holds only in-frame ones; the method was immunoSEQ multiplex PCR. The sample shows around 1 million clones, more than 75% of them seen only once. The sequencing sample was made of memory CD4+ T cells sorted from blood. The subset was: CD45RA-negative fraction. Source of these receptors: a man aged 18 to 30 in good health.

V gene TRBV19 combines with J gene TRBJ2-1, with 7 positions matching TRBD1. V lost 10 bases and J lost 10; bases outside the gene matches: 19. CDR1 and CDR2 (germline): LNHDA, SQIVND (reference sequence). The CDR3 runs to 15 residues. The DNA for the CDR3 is TGTGCCATACTTGACCGGGACAGCCCAGAAGGCGAGCAGTTCTTC. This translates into CAILDRDSPEGEQFF.

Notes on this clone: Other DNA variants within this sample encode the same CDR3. The CDR3: CASSLGQGAYEQYF. Here the CDR3 DNA reads TGTGCCAGCAGCCTAGGACAGGGCGCCTACGAGCAGTACTTC. The genes are TRBV11-3 and TRBJ2-7; 8 bases line up with TRBD1. CDR1 and CDR2 from the germline V gene are SGHNT and YENEEA. The CDR3 runs 14 residues. V lost 5 bases, J lost 2 bases, and 5 bases stayed unmatched.

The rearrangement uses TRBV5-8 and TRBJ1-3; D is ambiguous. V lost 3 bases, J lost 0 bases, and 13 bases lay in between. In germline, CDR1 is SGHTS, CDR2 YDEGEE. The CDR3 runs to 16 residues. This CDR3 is CASSSGRAISGNTIYF. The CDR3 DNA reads TGTGCCAGCAGCTCGGGCAGAGCTATCTCTGGAAACACCATATATTTT.

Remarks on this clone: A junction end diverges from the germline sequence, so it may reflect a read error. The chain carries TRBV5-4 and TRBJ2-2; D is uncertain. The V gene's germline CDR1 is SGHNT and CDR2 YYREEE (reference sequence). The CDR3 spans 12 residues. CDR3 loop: CASSSNAGELFF. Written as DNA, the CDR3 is TGTGCCAGCAGCTCGAACGCCGGGGAGCTGTTTTTT.

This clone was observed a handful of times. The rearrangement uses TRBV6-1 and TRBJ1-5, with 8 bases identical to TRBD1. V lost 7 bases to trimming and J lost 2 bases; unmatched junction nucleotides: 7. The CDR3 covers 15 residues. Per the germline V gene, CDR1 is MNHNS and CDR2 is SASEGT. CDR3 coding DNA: TGTGCCAGCACTACAGGACAGGGACGCAATCAGCCCCAGCATTTT. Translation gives CASTTGQGRNQPQHF.

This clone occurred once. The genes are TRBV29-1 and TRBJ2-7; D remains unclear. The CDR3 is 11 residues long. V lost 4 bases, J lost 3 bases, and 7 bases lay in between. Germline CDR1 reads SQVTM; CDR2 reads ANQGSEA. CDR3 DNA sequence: TGCAGCGTTGCTAAGAGCTACGAGCAGTACTTC. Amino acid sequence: CSVAKSYEQYF.

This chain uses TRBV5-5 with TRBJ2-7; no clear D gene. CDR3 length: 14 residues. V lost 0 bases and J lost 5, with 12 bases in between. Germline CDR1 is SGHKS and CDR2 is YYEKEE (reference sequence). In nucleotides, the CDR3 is TGTGCCAGCAGCTTGGATGTGGGTACGGACGAGCAGTACTTC. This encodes CASSLDVGTDEQYF.

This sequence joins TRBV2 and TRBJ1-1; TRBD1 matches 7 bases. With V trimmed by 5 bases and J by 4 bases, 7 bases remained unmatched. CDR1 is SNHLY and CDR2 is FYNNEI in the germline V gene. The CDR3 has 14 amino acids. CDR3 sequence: CASSWTGYGTEAFF. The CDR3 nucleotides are TGTGCCAGCAGTTGGACAGGTTATGGCACTGAAGCTTTCTTT.

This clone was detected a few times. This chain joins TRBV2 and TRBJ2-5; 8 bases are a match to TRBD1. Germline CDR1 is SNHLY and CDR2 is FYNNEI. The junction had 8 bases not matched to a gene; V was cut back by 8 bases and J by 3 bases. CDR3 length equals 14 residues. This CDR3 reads CASRQGLKEETQYF. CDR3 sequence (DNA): TGTGCCAGCCGACAGGGGTTGAAGGAAGAGACCCAGTACTTC.

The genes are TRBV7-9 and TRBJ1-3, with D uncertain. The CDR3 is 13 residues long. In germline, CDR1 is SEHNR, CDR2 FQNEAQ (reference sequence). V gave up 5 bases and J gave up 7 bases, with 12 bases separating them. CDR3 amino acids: CASSRQIKNTIYF. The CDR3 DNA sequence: TGTGCCAGCAGCCGTCAGATAAAGAACACCATATATTTT.

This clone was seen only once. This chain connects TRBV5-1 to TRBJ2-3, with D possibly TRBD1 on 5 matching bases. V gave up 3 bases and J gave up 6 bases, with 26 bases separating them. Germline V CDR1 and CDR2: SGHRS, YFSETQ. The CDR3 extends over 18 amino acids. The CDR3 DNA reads TGCGCCAGCAGCTGGGGCCCTCGGCCGGGTTATAATGGTGATACGCAGTATTTT. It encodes CASSWGPRPGYNGDTQYF.

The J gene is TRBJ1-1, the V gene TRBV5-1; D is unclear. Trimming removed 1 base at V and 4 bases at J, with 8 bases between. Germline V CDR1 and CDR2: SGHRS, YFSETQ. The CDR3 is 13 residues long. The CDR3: CASSLLDGTEAFF. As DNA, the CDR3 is TGCGCCAGCAGCTTGTTAGACGGCACTGAAGCTTTCTTT.

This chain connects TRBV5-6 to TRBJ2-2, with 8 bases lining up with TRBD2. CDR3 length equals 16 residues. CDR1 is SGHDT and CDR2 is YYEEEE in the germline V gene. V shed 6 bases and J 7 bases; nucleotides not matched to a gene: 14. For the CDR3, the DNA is TGTGCCAGCATCAAGGGACTAGAGTTTGGGATCGGGGAGCTGTTTTTT. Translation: CASIKGLEFGIGELFF.

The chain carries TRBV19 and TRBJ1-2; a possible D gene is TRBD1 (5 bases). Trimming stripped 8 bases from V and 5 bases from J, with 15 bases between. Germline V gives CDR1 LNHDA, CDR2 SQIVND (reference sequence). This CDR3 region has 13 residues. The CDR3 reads CASVGREHYGYTF. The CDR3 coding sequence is TGTGCCAGTGTGGGCAGGGAGCATTATGGCTACACCTTC.